This T cell receptor (beta chain) was documented in a study of blood T cells in healthy people across ages. Across the whole study: In model experiments, template switching was able to capture about one barcoded beta molecule for every two T cells that were present.

A sample-barcoded 5' primer and a J-beta primer mix were used in a second PCR of about 6 to 11 cycles. TCRdb fed the 5' RACE reads into MiXCR, producing one record per CDR3 protein. The sample shows some 1,500,000 distinct CDR3 sequences, around 40% of them seen only once. Overall study results and limits: PBMCs left unsorted prevented a conclusive naive versus antigen-experienced comparison. A strong correlation was seen between TCR beta diversity and naive T cell percentage.

Every donor gave 8.5 to 10 milliliters of peripheral blood. The CDR3 totals 16 residues. Trimming shortened V by 2 bases and J by 10 bases, and 18 bases separated the two germline ends. The germline V gene has CDR1 SEHNR and CDR2 FQNEAQ (reference sequence). A remark on this clonotype: Its target is not known.

This receptor was taken from a woman aged 18-29 years in good health. Sequencing was performed on blood. V usage is TRBV7-9 and J usage is TRBJ1-6, with D possibly being TRBD1 (6 bases). The CDR3 protein is CASSLTGGAASSPLHF. CDR3 DNA sequence: TGTGCCAGCAGCTTAACGGGGGGGGCGGCTAGCTCACCCCTCCACTTT.